This T cell receptor (beta chain) emerged from a study of regulatory T cells in long-lasting Graves disease. Study outcomes and limitations: TCR diversity was lower in persistent Graves' patients (versus newly diagnosed ones). Fewer public clonotypes were shared by new patients (under 1,000) than by persistent patients (about 2,800).

This clonotype was counted at least ten times. Its antigen is undetermined. Both iRepertoire HTBI primers and Arm-PCR of CDR3 regions were used to build the TCR beta libraries. Under the authors' procedure: Across the samples, identification revealed fewer than 75 TRBV and some 14 TRBJ segments. TCRdb independently ran MiXCR on the multiplex PCR reads; one entry per CDR3 protein. These V and J calls rely on TCRdb rather than the paper's analysis. The sample yields 400,000 to 500,000 distinct CDR3 sequences, about 21% seen once. Time point: persistent/refractory GD, antithyroid drugs over 5 years with positive TRAb. Researchers made the TCR library from RNA that was extracted from PBMCs. Enrollment of patients was through an endocrinology department in Xi'an, China. Germline V gene data show CDR1 as SEHNR and CDR2 as FQNEAQ (reference sequence). V was trimmed by 1 base and J by 5 bases, leaving 5 bases between them. This CDR3 spans 12 amino acids.

The sample was peripheral blood mononuclear cells (PBMCs), taken when the disease was refractory, from a patient treated with antithyroid drugs. This chain joins TRBV7-9 and TRBJ1-1; no definite D call. The TCR was taken from a female donor with Graves disease. The CDR3 coding sequence is TGTGCCAGCAGCTTAGGACGAACTGAAGCTTTCTTT. This translates into CASSLGRTEAFF.